This TCR beta chain was captured in a study of T-cell memory formation after mild COVID-19 (dated by TCRdb to about 2021). For context, the study as a whole: TCR sequence clusters from the two donors were found to be largely donor specific. In two donors, T-cell clones that expanded and contracted after mild COVID-19 were followed by sequencing TCRalpha and TCRbeta repertoires longitudinally. The cohort comprised two young, previously healthy adult volunteers, one female and one male. The paper as a whole reports these results and caveats: The study covered only a couple of mild cases, and larger cohorts including severe cases with pre-infection samples were considered necessary. Contracting CD4+ clones were located mainly in the CM and EM memory subsets, whereas CD8+ clones were found to be enriched in EMRA. The detection of some responding clones in pre-infection memory suggests that pre-existing cross-reactive memory T cells joined the SARS-CoV-2 response. From day 15 to 85, contracting clones showed balanced CD4/CD8 phenotypes, whereas a second wave of clones that expanded from day 15 to 37 leaned towards CD4+. SARS-CoV-2 specificity was not confirmed for the second-wave clones peaking on day 37.

Worth noting for this clonotype: Its antigen is still unknown. Base quality data are lacking; no much larger clone is found one base away.

The instrument given in TCRdb is Illumina NovaSeq 6000. cDNA libraries for TCRalpha and TCRbeta were prepared by 5'RACE using constant-segment primers, with sample barcodes and unique molecular identifiers added. RNA was extracted from every sample with Trizol reagent. Amplification of the libraries took two PCR steps, and the second step added a second sample barcode plus Illumina TruSeq adapters. Sequencing of the libraries was done on an Illumina NovaSeq, producing 2 x 150 bp paired-end reads. The paper's processing steps were these. Demultiplexing of reads and collapsing into UMI-guided consensus sequences were performed with migec v1.2.7. Using mixcr v2.1.11, UMI consensuses were aligned to TRA and TRB V and J templates and then assembled into clonotypes. Clonotypes were classified as expanded or contracted when called significant by both edgeR and NoisET, with noise models trained on biological replicates. For edgeR calls, a false discovery rate-adjusted p below 0.01 and a log2 fold-change threshold of 1 were applied. As an exploratory analysis of dynamics, max-normalized trajectories of the 1000 most abundant clonotypes were examined by PCA with hierarchical clustering. The CD4 or CD8 phenotype of responding clones was assigned using the separately sequenced CD4+ and CD8+ repertoires. TCRdb trimmed the raw reads at Q25, called clones with MiXCR and kept productive beta chains. Rows with one shared CDR3 protein collapse into an entry with the most common genes and DNA. The V and J calls follow TCRdb's processing rather than the paper's. In all, the sample holds 300,000 to 400,000 distinct CDR3 sequences, and 25% to 30% of those were seen once. The ten largest account for around an eighth of the sample.

The germline V end is reduced by 3 bases and the J end by 3 bases; junction bases left unmatched: 4. The CDR3 holds 15 amino acids from the cysteine to the phenylalanine. The only DNA kept is the CDR3, 45 bases in frame from the first base. Ficoll-Paque density gradient centrifugation was the method used to isolate PBMCs. The specimen sequenced was PBMCs or a T cell subset sorted from them (not recorded which). The source of this sequence is an adult woman who had mild COVID-19 (a few samples of this study predate the infection). The sample titles of this study are shuffled in the database, so cell type and time point are left out; the donor was told from shared clones. Rearrangement joined TRBV12-3 or TRBV12-4 to TRBJ2-5; TRBD2 aligns with 10 central bases. The DNA sequence is given as TGTGCCAGCAGTTTCAGCGGGGGGGCAGAAGAGACCCAGTACTTC. Its protein product is CASSFSGGAEETQYF.